This T cell receptor beta chain originates from a study of T cell repertoires in cytomegalovirus infection (dated by TCRdb to about 2019). At the level of the whole study: Donor HLA type was relevant to the analysis, as public TCR beta signatures indicated carriage of CMV infection together with the matching HLA type. The paper as a whole reports these results and caveats: The ex vivo response was dominated by HLA-C-restricted CMV-specific TCR beta clonotypes, which also provided the single most frequent clonotype in two of eight donors. Cumulative frequency of public TCR beta family members discriminated carriers of CMV infection plus the relevant HLA type in this cohort and an independent 352-donor cohort.

V drops 3 bases and J drops 3 bases, leaving 11 bases in between. Measured from the cysteine to the phenylalanine, the CDR3 is 14 residues long. This entry keeps only the CDR3 DNA: 42 bases, framed from base 1. CDR1 is given as SGHVS and CDR2 as FQNEAQ, both from the germline V gene. TCRdb lists the instrument as Illumina HiSeq 1500. Clones were called with MiXCR by TCRdb after fastp trimmed the public reads at Q25, and only in-frame beta chains were retained. Identical CDR3 protein sequences are pooled into one entry, listed with their most common genes and DNA. This sample comprises more than 400,000 distinct CDR3 sequences, roughly 29% of them detected only once. The leading ten clones occupy under 15% of the sample. Comments on this clonotype: The antigen it binds to is not known. Base qualities are not at hand, and no much larger clone is one base apart.

This TCR was sampled from a human donor in good health (CMV status not recorded). Some clones in this sample may be carry-over from other donors' samples. The material sequenced was PBMCs. This receptor chain uses TRBV7-8 and TRBJ2-5, with no D gene named confidently. The DNA sequence is TGTGCCAGCAGCTTGAAGAGGACGGAAGAGACCCAGTACTTC. Its translation reads: CASSLKRTEETQYF.